The clone carrying this T cell receptor beta chain has ten or more counts. Its antigen is still unknown. This CDR3 has 15 amino acids. V was cut by 0 bases and J by 1 base, with 10 bases left in between. Germline-derived CDR1 and CDR2 are LGHNA and YSLEER. Using a J-beta primer mix together with a sample-barcoded 5' primer, a second PCR was run for roughly 6 to 12 cycles. A single record per CDR3 protein comes from TCRdb applying MiXCR to the 5' RACE reads. The sample shows hundreds of thousands of distinct CDR3 sequences, 29% of them seen only once. The sample is drawn from a study of blood T cells in healthy people across ages. Points from the study as a whole: In long-lived donors, naive CD4+ cell counts and diversity exceeded those of aged donors.

The sample taken for sequencing was blood. This TCR came from a woman older than 75 in good health. The J gene is TRBJ2-7, the V gene TRBV4-3; no definite D call. CDR3 in amino acids: CASSQDVRPSYEQYF. CDR3 in DNA: TGCGCCAGCAGCCAAGATGTCAGGCCGTCCTACGAGCAGTACTTC.